These 2 T cell receptor beta chains originate from one sample sequenced in a study of blood T cell repertoires in COVID-19. Here immunoSEQ multiplex PCR was the method, and the copy in TCRdb shows in-frame clones only, minus some. The table records approximately 41,000 clones, about 85% of them present only once. The sample taken for sequencing was peripheral blood. These receptors were obtained from a woman of 80 years or more with acute or convalescent COVID-19.

The chain links TRBV6-7 to TRBJ2-7; 7 bases line up with TRBD1. TRBV6-7 is recorded as an ORF, its role being uncertain. The V gene end was trimmed by 9 bases and the J gene end by 2 bases; junction bases not matched to a gene: 13. The CDR3 extends over 15 amino acids. The CDR3 DNA reads as TGTGCCAGGACAGGGACCTGTAACCCCCCCTACGAGCAGTACTTC. This encodes CARTGTCNPPYEQYF.

This sequence joins TRBV14 and TRBJ1-2; D perhaps matches TRBD1 (6 bases). The CDR3 is 14 amino acids. Germline V gives CDR1 SGHDN, CDR2 FVKESK. Trimming took 6 bases from V and 3 from J, leaving 14 bases between them. The CDR3 is CASSPRGADYGYTF. In nucleotides, the CDR3 is TGTGCCAGCAGTCCCCGGGGGGCGGACTATGGCTACACCTTC. Supplemented by reference TRBV14 and TRBJ1-2, the full variable domain reads EAGVTQFPSHSVIEKGQTVTLRCDPISGHDNLYWYRRVMGKEIKFLLHFVKESKQDESGMPNNRFLAERTGGTYSTLKVQPAELEDSGVYFCASSPRGADYGYTFGSGTRLTVV.